This TCR beta chain was captured by sequencing in a study of T cells after yellow fever vaccination. General study findings and limits: A weaker but faster secondary response was observed, peaking on day 5 versus 15. Post-booster samples contained most primary-vaccination clones (about 96% CD4, roughly 88% CD8). Across the CD4 and CD8 compartments, a small share of clonotypes was present in both.

UMIs and a universal primer site were added when TCR cDNA was made by 5'RACE template switching. Each CDR3 protein gets one entry after TCRdb re-called the 5' RACE reads with MiXCR. The sample lists fewer than 650,000 distinct CDR3 sequences, 21% occurring once. This clonotype has a count of ten or more. Its cognate antigen is unknown. CDR1 and CDR2 (germline): LGHNA, YSLEER. The V gene end was trimmed by 3 bases and the J gene end by 0 bases; junction bases not matched to a gene: 1. The CDR3 is made up of 14 amino acids. The receptor comes from a man aged 18 to 30 who received the YFV17D yellow fever vaccine. This rearrangement joins TRBV4-3 to TRBJ2-5; 7 bases match TRBD1. Sequenced here: PBMCs, sampled around 3 weeks after the first yellow fever vaccination. The CDR3 sequence is CASSQGQYQETQYF. CDR3 bases: TGCGCCAGCAGCCAGGGACAGTACCAAGAGACCCAGTACTTC.